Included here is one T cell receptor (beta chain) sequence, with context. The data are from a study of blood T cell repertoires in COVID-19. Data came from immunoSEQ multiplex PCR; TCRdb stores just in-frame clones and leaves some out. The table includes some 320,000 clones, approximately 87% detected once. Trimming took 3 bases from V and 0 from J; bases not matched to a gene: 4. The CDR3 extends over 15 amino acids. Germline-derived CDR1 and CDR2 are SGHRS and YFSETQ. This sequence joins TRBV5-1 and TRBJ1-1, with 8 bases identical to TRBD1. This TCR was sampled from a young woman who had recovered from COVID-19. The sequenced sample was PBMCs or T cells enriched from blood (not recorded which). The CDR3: CASSSTGAMNTEAFF. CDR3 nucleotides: TGCGCCAGCAGCTCGACAGGGGCCATGAACACTGAAGCTTTCTTT.